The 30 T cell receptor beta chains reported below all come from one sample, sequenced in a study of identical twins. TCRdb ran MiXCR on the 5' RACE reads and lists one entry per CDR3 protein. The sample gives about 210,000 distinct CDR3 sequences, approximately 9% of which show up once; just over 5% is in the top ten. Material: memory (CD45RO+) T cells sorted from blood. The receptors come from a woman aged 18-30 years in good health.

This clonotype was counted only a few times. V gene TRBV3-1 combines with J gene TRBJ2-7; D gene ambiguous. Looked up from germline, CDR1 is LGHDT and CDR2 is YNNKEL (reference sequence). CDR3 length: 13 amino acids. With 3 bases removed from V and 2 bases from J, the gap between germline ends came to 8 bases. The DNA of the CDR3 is TGTGCCAGCAGCCAGTACAGCCCCTACGAGCAGTACTTC. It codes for CASSQYSPYEQYF.

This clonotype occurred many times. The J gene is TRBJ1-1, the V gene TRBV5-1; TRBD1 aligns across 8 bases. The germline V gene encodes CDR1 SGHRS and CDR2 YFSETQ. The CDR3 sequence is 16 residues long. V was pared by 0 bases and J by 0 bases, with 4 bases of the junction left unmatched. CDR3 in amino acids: CASSLGDRLLNTEAFF. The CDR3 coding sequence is TGCGCCAGCAGCTTGGGGGACAGGCTTTTGAACACTGAAGCTTTCTTT.

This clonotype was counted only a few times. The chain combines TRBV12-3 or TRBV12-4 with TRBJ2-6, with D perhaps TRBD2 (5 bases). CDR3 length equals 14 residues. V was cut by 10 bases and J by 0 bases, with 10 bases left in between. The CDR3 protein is CAKTGCSGANVLTF. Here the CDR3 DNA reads TGTGCCAAAACGGGGTGCTCTGGGGCCAACGTCCTGACTTTC.

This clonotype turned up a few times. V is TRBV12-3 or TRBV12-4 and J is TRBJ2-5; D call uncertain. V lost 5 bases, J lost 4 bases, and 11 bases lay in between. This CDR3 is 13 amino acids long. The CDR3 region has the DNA TGTGCCAGCAGTATACCTGGCCGAGAGACCCAGTACTTC. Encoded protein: CASSIPGRETQYF.

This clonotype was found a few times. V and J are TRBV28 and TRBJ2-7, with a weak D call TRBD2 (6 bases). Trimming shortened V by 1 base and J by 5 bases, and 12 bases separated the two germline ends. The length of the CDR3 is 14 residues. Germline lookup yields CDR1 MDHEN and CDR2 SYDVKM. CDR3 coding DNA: TGTGCCAGCAGTTTATTATCGGGAGCGCACGAGCAGTACTTC. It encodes CASSLLSGAHEQYF.

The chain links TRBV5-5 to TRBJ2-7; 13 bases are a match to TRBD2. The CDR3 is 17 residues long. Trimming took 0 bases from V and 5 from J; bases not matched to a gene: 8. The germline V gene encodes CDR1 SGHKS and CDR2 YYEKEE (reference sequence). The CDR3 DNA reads TGTGCCAGCAGCTTGGTAGGATCGGGACTAGCGGGGAACGAGCAGTACTTC. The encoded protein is CASSLVGSGLAGNEQYF.

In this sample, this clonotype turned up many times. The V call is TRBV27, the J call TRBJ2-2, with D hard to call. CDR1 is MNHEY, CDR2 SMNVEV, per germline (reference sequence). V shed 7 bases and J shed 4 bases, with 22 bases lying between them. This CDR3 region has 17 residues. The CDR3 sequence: CASTKSDMGLGTGELFF. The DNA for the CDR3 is TGTGCCAGCACTAAATCAGATATGGGTTTAGGCACCGGGGAGCTGTTTTTT.

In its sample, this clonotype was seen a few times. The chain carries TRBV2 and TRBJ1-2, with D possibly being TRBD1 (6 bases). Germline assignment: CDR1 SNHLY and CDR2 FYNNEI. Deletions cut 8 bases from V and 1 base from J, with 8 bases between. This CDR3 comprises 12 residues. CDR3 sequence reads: CASRTVNYGYTF. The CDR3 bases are TGTGCCAGCCGGACAGTTAACTATGGCTACACCTTC. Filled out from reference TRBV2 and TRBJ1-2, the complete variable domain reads EPEVTQTPSHQVTQMGQEVILRCVPISNHLYFYWYRQILGQKVEFLVSFYNNEISEKSEIFDDQFSVERPDGSNFTLKIRSTKLEDSAMYFCASRTVNYGYTFGSGTRLTVV.

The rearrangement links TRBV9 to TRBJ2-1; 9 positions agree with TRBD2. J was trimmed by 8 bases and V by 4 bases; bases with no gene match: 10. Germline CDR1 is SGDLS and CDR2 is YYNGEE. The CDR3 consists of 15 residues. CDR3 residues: CASSRRGSGSYEQFF. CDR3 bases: TGTGCCAGCAGCCGACGGGGTAGCGGGAGTTATGAGCAGTTCTTC.

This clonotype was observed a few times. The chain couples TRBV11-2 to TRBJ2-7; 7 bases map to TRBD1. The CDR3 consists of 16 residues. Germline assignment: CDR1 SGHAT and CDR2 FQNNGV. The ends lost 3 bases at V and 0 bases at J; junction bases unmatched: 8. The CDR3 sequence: CASSLSQGLSSYEQYF. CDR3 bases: TGTGCCAGCAGCTTGTCACAGGGGCTAAGCTCCTACGAGCAGTACTTC.

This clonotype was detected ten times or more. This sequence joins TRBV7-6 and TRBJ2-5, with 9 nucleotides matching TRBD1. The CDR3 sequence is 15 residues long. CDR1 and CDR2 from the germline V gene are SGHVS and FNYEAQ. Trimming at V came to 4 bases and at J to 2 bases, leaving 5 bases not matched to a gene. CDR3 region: CASSWGQGIQETQYF. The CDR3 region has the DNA TGTGCCAGCAGCTGGGGACAGGGAATTCAAGAGACCCAGTACTTC.

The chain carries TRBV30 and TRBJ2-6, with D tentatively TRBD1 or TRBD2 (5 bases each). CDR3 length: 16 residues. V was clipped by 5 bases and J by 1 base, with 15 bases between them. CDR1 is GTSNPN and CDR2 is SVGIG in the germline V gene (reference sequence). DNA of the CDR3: TGTGCCTGGGTACGGGACGTAATTTCTGGGGCCAACGTCCTGACTTTC. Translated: CAWVRDVISGANVLTF.

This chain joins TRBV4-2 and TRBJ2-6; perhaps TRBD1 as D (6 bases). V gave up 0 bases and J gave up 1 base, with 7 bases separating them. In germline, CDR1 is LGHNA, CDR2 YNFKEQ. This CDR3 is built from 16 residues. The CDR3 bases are TGTGCCAGCAGCCAAGACGGGACATCTGGGGCCAACGTCCTGACTTTC. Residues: CASSQDGTSGANVLTF.

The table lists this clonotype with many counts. This CDR3 is CSARGGRGSTDTQYF. CDR3 coding DNA: TGCAGTGCTAGGGGGGGGCGCGGAAGCACAGATACGCAGTATTTT. The rearrangement links TRBV20-1 to TRBJ2-3; D is possibly TRBD2 (7 bases). CDR3 length: 15 residues. V shed 3 bases and J shed 0 bases, with 13 bases lying between them. In germline, CDR1 is DFQATT, CDR2 SNEGSKA (reference sequence).

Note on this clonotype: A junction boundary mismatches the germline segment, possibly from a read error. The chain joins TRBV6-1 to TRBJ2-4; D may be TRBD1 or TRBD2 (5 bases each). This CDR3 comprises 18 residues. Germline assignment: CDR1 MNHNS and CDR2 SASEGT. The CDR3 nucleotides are TGTGCCAGCCGTGAACTCTTTGGGGGAGCGGTAGCCAAAAACATTCAGTACTTC. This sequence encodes CASRELFGGAVAKNIQYF.

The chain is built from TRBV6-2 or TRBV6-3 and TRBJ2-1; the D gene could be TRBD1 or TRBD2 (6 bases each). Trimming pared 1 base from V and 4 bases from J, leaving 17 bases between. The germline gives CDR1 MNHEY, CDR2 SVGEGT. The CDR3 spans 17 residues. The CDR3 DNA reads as TGTGCCAGCAGTTACTTCATTGGGGGGCCTCGGTACAATGAGCAGTTCTTC. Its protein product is CASSYFIGGPRYNEQFF.

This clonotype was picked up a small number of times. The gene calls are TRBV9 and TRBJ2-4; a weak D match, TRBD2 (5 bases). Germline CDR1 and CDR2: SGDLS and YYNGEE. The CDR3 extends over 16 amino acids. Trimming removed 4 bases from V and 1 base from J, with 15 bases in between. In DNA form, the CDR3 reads TGTGCCAGCAGCCCGGAGAGGGAGACGGCCAAAAACATTCAGTACTTC. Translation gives CASSPERETAKNIQYF.

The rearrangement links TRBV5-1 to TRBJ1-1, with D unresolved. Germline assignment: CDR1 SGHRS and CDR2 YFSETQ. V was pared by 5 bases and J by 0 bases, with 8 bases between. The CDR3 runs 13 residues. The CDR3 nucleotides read TGCGCCAGCAGGGGCCTGGTGAACACTGAAGCTTTCTTT. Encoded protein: CASRGLVNTEAFF.

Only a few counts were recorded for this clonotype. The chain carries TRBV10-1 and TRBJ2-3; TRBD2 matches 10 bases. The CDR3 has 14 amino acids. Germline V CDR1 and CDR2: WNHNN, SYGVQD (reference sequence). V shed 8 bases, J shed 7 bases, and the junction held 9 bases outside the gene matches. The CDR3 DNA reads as TGCGCCAGCTCCAGGGCTAGCGGGGGAAATACGCAGTATTTT. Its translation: CASSRASGGNTQYF.

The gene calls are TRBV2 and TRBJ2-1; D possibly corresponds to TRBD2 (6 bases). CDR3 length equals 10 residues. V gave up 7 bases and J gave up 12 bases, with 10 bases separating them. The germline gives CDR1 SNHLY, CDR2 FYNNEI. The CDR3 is CASTTGVQFF. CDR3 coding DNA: TGTGCCAGCACGACGGGGGTGCAGTTCTTC.

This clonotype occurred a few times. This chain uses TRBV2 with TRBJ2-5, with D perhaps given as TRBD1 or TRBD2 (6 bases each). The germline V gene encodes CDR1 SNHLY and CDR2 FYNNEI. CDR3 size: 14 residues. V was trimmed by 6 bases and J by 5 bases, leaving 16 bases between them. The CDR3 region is CASRKEGGPETQYF. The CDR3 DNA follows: TGTGCCAGCAGAAAGGAGGGGGGACCGGAGACCCAGTACTTC. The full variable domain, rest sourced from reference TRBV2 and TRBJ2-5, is EPEVTQTPSHQVTQMGQEVILRCVPISNHLYFYWYRQILGQKVEFLVSFYNNEISEKSEIFDDQFSVERPDGSNFTLKIRSTKLEDSAMYFCASRKEGGPETQYFGPGTRLLVL.

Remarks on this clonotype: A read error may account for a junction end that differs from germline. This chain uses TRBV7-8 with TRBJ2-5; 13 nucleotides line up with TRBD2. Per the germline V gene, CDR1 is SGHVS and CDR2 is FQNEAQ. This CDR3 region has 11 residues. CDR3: CASSSGLAGDF. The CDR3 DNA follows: TGTGCCAGCAGCTCCGGACTAGCGGGGGACTTC. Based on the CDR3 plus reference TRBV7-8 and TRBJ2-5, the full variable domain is GAGVSQSPRYKVAKRGQDVALRCDPISGHVSLFWYQQALGQGPEFLTYFQNEAQLDKSGLPSDRFFAERPEGSVSTLKIQRTQQEDSAVYLCASSSGLAGDFGPGTRLLVL.

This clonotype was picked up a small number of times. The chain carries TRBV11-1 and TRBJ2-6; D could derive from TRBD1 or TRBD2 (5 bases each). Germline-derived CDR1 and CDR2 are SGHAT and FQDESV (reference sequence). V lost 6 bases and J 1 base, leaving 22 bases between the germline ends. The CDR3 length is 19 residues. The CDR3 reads CASRTGTNLIHSGANVLTF. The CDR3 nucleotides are TGTGCCAGCAGAACCGGGACCAACTTAATCCATTCTGGGGCCAACGTCCTGACTTTC.

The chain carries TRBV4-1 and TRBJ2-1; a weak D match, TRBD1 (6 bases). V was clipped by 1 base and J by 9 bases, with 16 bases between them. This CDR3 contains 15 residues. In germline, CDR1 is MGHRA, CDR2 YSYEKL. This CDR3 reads CASSQGWGPSIEQFF. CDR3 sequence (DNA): TGCGCCAGCAGCCAAGGTTGGGGGCCGTCCATTGAGCAGTTCTTC.

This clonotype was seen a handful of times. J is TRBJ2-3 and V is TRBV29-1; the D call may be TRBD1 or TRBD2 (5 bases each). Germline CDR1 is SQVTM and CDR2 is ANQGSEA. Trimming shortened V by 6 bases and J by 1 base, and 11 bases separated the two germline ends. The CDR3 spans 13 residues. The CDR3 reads CSVPGTRTDTQYF. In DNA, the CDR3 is TGCAGCGTCCCCGGGACCCGCACAGATACGCAGTATTTT.

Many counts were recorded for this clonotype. The CDR3 here is CASSSLGSSYNEQFF. The CDR3 bases are TGTGCCAGCAGCTCCCTGGGGAGCTCCTACAATGAGCAGTTCTTC. The chain links TRBV7-7 to TRBJ2-1; D is possibly TRBD2 (5 bases). The CDR3 has 15 amino acids. V gave up 4 bases and J gave up 0 bases, with 10 bases separating them. Germline V gives CDR1 SSHAT, CDR2 FNYEAQ (reference sequence).

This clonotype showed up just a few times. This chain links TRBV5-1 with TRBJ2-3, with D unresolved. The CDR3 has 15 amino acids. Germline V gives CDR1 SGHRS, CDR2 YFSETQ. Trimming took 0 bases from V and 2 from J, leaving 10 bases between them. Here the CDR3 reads CASSLALRNTDTQYF. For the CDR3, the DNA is TGCGCCAGCAGCTTGGCGTTGCGGAACACAGATACGCAGTATTTT.

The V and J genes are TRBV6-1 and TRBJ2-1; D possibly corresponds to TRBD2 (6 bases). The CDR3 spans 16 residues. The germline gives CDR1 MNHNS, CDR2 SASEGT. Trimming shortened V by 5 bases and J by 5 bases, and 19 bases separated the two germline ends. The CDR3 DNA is TGTGCCAGCAGTAAGTCGCGGGGTACAGTCCACAATGAGCAGTTCTTC. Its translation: CASSKSRGTVHNEQFF.

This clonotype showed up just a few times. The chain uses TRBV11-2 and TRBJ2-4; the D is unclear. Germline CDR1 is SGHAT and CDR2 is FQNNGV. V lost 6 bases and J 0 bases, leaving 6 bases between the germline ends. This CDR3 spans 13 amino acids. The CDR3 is CASRAVAKNIQYF. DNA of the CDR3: TGTGCCAGCAGGGCTGTAGCCAAAAACATTCAGTACTTC.

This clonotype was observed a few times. In nucleotides, the CDR3 is TGTGCCAGCAGCGTAGTAGGATCGAACACCGGGGAGCTGTTTTTT. As protein: CASSVVGSNTGELFF. The chain has TRBV9 and TRBJ2-2; unclear D gene. Germline V gene sequence: CDR1 SGDLS, CDR2 YYNGEE. The CDR3 is 15 amino acids. Trimming cost V 0 bases and J 0 bases, with 6 bases left between them.